The 21 T cell receptor beta chains given below trace back to one sample, sequenced in a study of T cells in Graves' hyperthyroidism and ophthalmopathy. TCR beta CDR3 region amplification was performed from RNA transcripts. HTBI primers were used for first-round RT-PCR of the TCR CDR3. One entry per CDR3 protein, called by TCRdb with MiXCR from the multiplex PCR reads. The data show hundreds of thousands of distinct CDR3 sequences, around 15% seen once. The source material was blood. The source of these receptors is a woman in her sixties with Graves' ophthalmopathy.

The chain combines TRBV29-1 with TRBJ2-6; D is perhaps TRBD1 (6 bases). V lost 3 bases to trimming and J lost 2 bases, with 11 bases between them. The germline gives CDR1 SQVTM, CDR2 ANQGSEA. The CDR3 sequence is 15 residues long. CDR3 region: CSVETTGTGANVLTF. In DNA form, the CDR3 reads TGCAGCGTTGAGACCACAGGGACTGGGGCCAACGTCCTGACTTTC.

This clonotype came up many times. The genes are TRBV9 and TRBJ2-7; D unresolved. The CDR3 sequence is 13 residues long. V gave up 4 bases and J gave up 2 bases, with 10 bases separating them. From germline, CDR1 is SGDLS and CDR2 YYNGEE. DNA for the CDR3: TGTGCCAGCAGCCCCCGAGCAGCCTACGAGCAGTACTTC. Translated: CASSPRAAYEQYF. Full variable domain (missing parts from reference TRBV9 and TRBJ2-7): DSGVTQTPKHLITATGQRVTLRCSPRSGDLSVYWYQQSLDQGLQFLIQYYNGEERAKGNILERFSAQQFPDLHSELNLSSLELGDSALYFCASSPRAAYEQYFGPGTRLTVT.

This clonotype appeared a few times. This sequence joins TRBV14 and TRBJ2-1, with 7 bases lining up with TRBD1. This CDR3 comprises 16 residues. V was clipped by 2 bases and J by 8 bases; unmatched bases: 12. The germline gives CDR1 SGHDN, CDR2 FVKESK. The CDR3 reads CASSQPPGQIDDEQFF. The DNA for the CDR3 is TGTGCCAGCAGCCAACCACCGGGACAGATTGACGATGAGCAGTTCTTC. Full variable domain (missing parts from reference TRBV14 and TRBJ2-1): EAGVTQFPSHSVIEKGQTVTLRCDPISGHDNLYWYRRVMGKEIKFLLHFVKESKQDESGMPNNRFLAERTGGTYSTLKVQPAELEDSGVYFCASSQPPGQIDDEQFFGPGTRLTVL.

This clonotype was detected ten times or more. The gene calls are TRBV6-6 and TRBJ2-5, with D perhaps being TRBD1 or TRBD2 (5 bases each). Trimming pared 2 bases from V and 2 bases from J, leaving 12 bases between. CDR3 length: 15 amino acids. Germline-derived CDR1 and CDR2 are MNHNY and SVGAGI (reference sequence). CDR3 coding DNA: TGTGCCAGCAGTTACGGGGCTAGCATTCAAGAGACCCAGTACTTC. Its protein is CASSYGASIQETQYF.

This clonotype was recorded at least ten times. V is TRBV11-2 and J is TRBJ1-1; 7 bases fit TRBD1. The CDR3 extends over 14 amino acids. Germline V gene lookup returns CDR1 SGHAT and CDR2 FQNNGV. V dropped 3 bases and J dropped 4; count of bases not matched to a gene: 5. CDR3 loop: CASSLGGGITEAFF. The CDR3 coding sequence is TGTGCCAGCAGCTTGGGAGGGGGCATCACTGAAGCTTTCTTT.

This clonotype was detected many times. V usage is TRBV3-1 and J usage is TRBJ2-4; 9 bases line up with TRBD1. Per germline, CDR1 LGHDT and CDR2 YNNKEL (reference sequence). The CDR3 contains 15 residues. Trimming removed 4 bases from V and 3 bases from J; junction bases left unmatched: 4. The CDR3 bases are TGTGCCAGCAGCCTCGGGACAGGGAACAAAAACATTCAGTACTTC. Protein product: CASSLGTGNKNIQYF.

CDR3 in DNA: TGCAGCGGAAATAGACAGTCTAGCACTGAAGCTTTCTTT. This encodes CSGNRQSSTEAFF. This rearrangement joins TRBV29-1 to TRBJ1-1; weak D call: TRBD1 (5 bases). The CDR3 is 13 amino acids. Germline V CDR1 and CDR2: SQVTM, ANQGSEA. The V end was cut by 7 bases, the J end by 4 bases, with 16 bases between.

This clonotype was picked up many times. The V gene is TRBV6-1, the J gene TRBJ1-2, with a possible D match to TRBD1 (5 bases). Trimming removed 11 bases from V and 4 bases from J, with 14 bases in between. The CDR3 contains 12 residues. CDR1 is MNHNS and CDR2 is SASEGT in the germline V gene. Here the CDR3 reads CAVRQLLYGYTF. The CDR3 DNA reads TGTGCCGTTCGACAGTTACTCTATGGCTACACCTTC.

In its sample, this clonotype was seen many times. The chain joins TRBV29-1 to TRBJ2-7; 10 nucleotides line up with TRBD1. The CDR3 covers 14 residues. Germline V gene data show CDR1 as SQVTM and CDR2 as ANQGSEA. J gave up 2 bases and V 4 bases, and 5 bases lay outside the gene matches. The CDR3 reads CSVGGTGETYEQYF. The CDR3 DNA is TGCAGCGTTGGGGGGACAGGGGAAACCTACGAGCAGTACTTC.

The rearrangement joins TRBV6-2 or TRBV6-3 to TRBJ1-4; TRBD1 matches 11 bases. V was pared by 2 bases and J by 5 bases, with 13 bases of the junction left unmatched. This CDR3 has 19 residues. Germline V gene sequence: CDR1 MNHEY, CDR2 SVGEGT. The CDR3 spells CASSYPTRTGGRMNEKLFF. In DNA, the CDR3 is TGTGCCAGCAGTTACCCCACCAGGACAGGGGGCCGGATGAATGAAAAACTGTTTTTT.

The V gene is TRBV7-9, the J gene TRBJ2-1; D is perhaps TRBD2 (5 bases). There are 17 residues in the CDR3. Trimming left V 2 bases short and J 7 bases short, with 21 bases between. Looked up from germline, CDR1 is SEHNR and CDR2 is FQNEAQ (reference sequence). CDR3: CASSLRPGSGGWNEQFF. CDR3 bases: TGTGCCAGCAGCTTAAGACCGGGTTCAGGAGGATGGAATGAGCAGTTCTTC.

In its sample, this clonotype was seen a few times. The V gene is TRBV5-1, the J gene TRBJ2-1; 14 bases are shared with TRBD2. V trimming: 0 bases; J trimming: 12 bases; junction bases outside the gene matches: 5. The CDR3 spans 15 residues. Looked up from germline, CDR1 is SGHRS and CDR2 is YFSETQ. The CDR3 DNA follows: TGCGCCAGCAGCTTGGAAGGGACTAGCGGGAGTCGGCAGTTCTTC. Translated: CASSLEGTSGSRQFF.

The gene calls are TRBV11-2 and TRBJ2-3; TRBD1 is a possible D gene (5 bases). This CDR3 has 14 residues. V lost 2 bases, J lost 6 bases, and 12 bases lay in between. Per germline, CDR1 SGHAT and CDR2 FQNNGV. The chain's CDR3 is CASSLQVQGDTQYF. The CDR3 DNA reads as TGTGCCAGCAGCTTACAGGTCCAGGGCGATACGCAGTATTTT.

This clonotype came up a few times. This chain links TRBV9 with TRBJ2-1, with D hard to call. Germline values: CDR1 SGDLS, CDR2 YYNGEE. V lost 0 bases and J lost 9, with 7 bases in between. The length of the CDR3 is 12 residues. CDR3 loop: CASSVGKSEQFF. DNA of the CDR3: TGTGCCAGCAGCGTAGGAAAGAGTGAGCAGTTCTTC.

In its sample, this clonotype was seen a few times. The chain uses TRBV6-1 and TRBJ2-7; a possible D gene is TRBD1 (6 bases). Per germline, CDR1 MNHNS and CDR2 SASEGT. Trimming took off 3 bases at V and 2 bases at J, with 8 bases between the two ends. The CDR3 covers 13 residues. Here the CDR3 reads CASSDRGAYEQYF. CDR3 nucleotides: TGTGCCAGCAGTGACAGGGGCGCCTACGAGCAGTACTTC.

This clonotype was detected a few times. J is TRBJ1-4 and V is TRBV6-1; perhaps TRBD1 as D (6 bases). The CDR3 is 14 residues long. V was shortened by 2 bases and J by 8 bases, with 12 bases between the two germline ends. Germline V gives CDR1 MNHNS, CDR2 SASEGT. CDR3 region: CASSELDRKEKLFF. CDR3 sequence (DNA): TGTGCCAGCAGTGAATTGGACAGAAAGGAAAAACTGTTTTTT.

CDR3 in amino acids: CASSPKRFRELFF. In DNA, the CDR3 is TGTGCCAGCAGTCCCAAGAGATTCCGGGAGCTGTTTTTT. The rearrangement links TRBV27 to TRBJ2-2; unclear D gene. The CDR3 loop spans 13 amino acids. Germline assignment: CDR1 MNHEY and CDR2 SMNVEV (reference sequence). V was shortened by 5 bases and J by 9 bases, with 13 bases between the two germline ends.

In this sample, this clonotype turned up many times. V and J are TRBV28 and TRBJ2-3; 7 nucleotides agree with TRBD1. This CDR3 contains 13 residues. Per the germline V gene, CDR1 is MDHEN and CDR2 is SYDVKM. V trimming: 5 bases; J trimming: 1 base; junction bases outside the gene matches: 0. This CDR3 is CASSTGGTDTQYF. CDR3 DNA: TGTGCCAGCAGTACAGGGGGCACAGATACGCAGTATTTT.

In its sample, this clonotype was seen many times. The chain has TRBV3-1 and TRBJ1-2, with D hard to call. The CDR3 covers 16 residues. The V end was cut by 2 bases, the J end by 7 bases, with 20 bases between. Germline-derived CDR1 and CDR2 are LGHDT and YNNKEL (reference sequence). CDR3 residues: CASSQRLQDLQGGYTF. The CDR3 coding sequence is TGTGCCAGCAGCCAAAGGCTCCAGGACCTCCAAGGTGGCTACACCTTC. The whole variable domain, remainder taken from reference TRBV3-1 and TRBJ1-2, is DTAVSQTPKYLVTQMGNDKSIKCEQNLGHDTMYWYKQDSKKFLKIMFSYNNKELIINETVPNRFSPKSPDKAHLNLHINSLELGDSAVYFCASSQRLQDLQGGYTFGSGTRLTVV.

Only a few counts were recorded for this clonotype. Sequence at one end of the junction differs from germline and may be a read error. The V and J genes are TRBV5-1 and TRBJ2-7, with unresolved D. Germline CDR1 reads SGHRS; CDR2 reads YFSETQ. The CDR3 runs 12 residues. The CDR3 DNA reads as TGCGCCAGCAGCCCGGAAGGATACGGGCAGTACTTC. Encoded protein: CASSPEGYGQYF.

This clonotype was observed many times. The chain combines TRBV7-2 with TRBJ2-5; the D gene is possibly TRBD2 (5 bases). CDR1 is SGHTA and CDR2 is FQGNSA in the germline V gene. Deletions cut 4 bases from V and 3 bases from J, with 12 bases between. The CDR3 consists of 14 residues. CDR3 amino acids: CASSSNSAEETQYF. CDR3 sequence (DNA): TGTGCCAGCAGCTCGAATAGCGCCGAAGAGACCCAGTACTTC.